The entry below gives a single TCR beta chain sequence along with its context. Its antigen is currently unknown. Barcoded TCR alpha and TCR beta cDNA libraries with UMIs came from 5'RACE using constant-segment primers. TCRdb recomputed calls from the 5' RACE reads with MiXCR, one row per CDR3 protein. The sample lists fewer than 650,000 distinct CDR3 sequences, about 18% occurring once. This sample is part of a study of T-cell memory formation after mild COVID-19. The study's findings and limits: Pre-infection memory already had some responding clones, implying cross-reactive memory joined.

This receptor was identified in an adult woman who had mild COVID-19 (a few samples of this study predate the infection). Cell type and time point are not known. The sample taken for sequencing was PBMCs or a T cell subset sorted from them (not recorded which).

The CDR3: CSVAGRLNQPQHF. The CDR3 nucleotides read TGCAGCGTTGCCGGACGGCTCAATCAGCCCCAGCATTTT. The chain combines TRBV29-1 with TRBJ1-5; D is unclear. The CDR3 has 13 residues. Trimming removed 4 bases from V and 3 bases from J, with 10 bases in between. In germline, CDR1 is SQVTM, CDR2 ANQGSEA.